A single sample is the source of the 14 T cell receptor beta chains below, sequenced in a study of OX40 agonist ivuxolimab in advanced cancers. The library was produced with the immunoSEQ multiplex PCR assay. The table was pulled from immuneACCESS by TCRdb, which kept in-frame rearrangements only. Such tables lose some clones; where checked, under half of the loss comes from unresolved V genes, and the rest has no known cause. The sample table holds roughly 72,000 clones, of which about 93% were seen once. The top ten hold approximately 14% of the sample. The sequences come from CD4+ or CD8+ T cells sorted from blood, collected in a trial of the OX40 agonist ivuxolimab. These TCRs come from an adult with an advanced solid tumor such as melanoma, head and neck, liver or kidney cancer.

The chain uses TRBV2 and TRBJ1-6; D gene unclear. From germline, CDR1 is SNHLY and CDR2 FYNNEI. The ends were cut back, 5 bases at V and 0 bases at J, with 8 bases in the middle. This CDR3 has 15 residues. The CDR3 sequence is CASSYSSSYNSPLHF. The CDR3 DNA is TGTGCCAGCAGTTACAGCAGCTCCTATAATTCACCCCTCCACTTT.

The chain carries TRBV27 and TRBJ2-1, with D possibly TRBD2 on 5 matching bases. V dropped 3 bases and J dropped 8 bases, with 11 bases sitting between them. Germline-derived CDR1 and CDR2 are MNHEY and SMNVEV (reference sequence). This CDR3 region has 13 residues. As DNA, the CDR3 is TGTGCCAGCAGTTTTGGTAGCGTCGATGAGCAGTTCTTC. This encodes CASSFGSVDEQFF.

The CDR3 nucleotides are TGCGCCAGCAGCCACCTACTAGCGGGTCGGGCAGATACGCAGTATTTT. Translation: CASSHLLAGRADTQYF. The rearrangement joins TRBV4-1 to TRBJ2-3, with 9 bases fitting TRBD2. V lost 3 bases and J lost 4; bases outside the gene matches: 8. The germline CDR1 and CDR2 sequences are MGHRA and YSYEKL. This CDR3 contains 16 residues.

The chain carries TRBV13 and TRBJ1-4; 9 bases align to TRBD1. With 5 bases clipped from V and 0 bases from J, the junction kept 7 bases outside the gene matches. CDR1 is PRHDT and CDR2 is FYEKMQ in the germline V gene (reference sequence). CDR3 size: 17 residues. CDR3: CASSATGGAATNEKLFF. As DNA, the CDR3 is TGTGCCAGCAGCGCGACAGGGGGGGCCGCAACTAATGAAAAACTGTTTTTT.

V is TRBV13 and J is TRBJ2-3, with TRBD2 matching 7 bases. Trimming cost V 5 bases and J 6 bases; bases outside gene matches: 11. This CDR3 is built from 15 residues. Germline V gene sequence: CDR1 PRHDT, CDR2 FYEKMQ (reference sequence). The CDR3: CASSPSGHTGDTQYF. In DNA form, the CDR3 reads TGTGCCAGCAGCCCTAGCGGTCACACGGGGGATACGCAGTATTTT.

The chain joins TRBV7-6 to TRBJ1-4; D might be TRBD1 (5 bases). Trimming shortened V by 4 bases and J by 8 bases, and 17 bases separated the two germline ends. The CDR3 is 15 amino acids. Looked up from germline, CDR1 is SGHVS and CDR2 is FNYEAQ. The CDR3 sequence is CASSSGQAMREKLFF. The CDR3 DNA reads TGTGCCAGCAGCTCCGGACAAGCTATGAGGGAAAAACTGTTTTTT.

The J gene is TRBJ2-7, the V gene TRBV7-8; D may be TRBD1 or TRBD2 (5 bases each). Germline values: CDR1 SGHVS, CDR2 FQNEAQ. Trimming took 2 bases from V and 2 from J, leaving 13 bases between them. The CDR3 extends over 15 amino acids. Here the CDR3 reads CASSLSARGTYEQYF. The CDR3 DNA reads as TGTGCCAGCAGCTTATCGGCGAGGGGAACCTACGAGCAGTACTTC.

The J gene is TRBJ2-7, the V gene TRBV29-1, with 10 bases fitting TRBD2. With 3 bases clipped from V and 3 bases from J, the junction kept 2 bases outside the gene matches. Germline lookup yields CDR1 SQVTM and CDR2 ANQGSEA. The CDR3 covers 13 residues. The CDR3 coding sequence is TGCAGCGTTGAGTTAGCGGGGGGCTACGAGCAGTACTTC. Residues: CSVELAGGYEQYF.

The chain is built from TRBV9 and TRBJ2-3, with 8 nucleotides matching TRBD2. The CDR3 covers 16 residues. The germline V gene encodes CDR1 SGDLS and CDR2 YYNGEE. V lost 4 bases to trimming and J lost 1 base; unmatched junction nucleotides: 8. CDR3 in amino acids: CASSPGGGGGTDTQYF. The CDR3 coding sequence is TGTGCCAGCAGCCCCGGGGGGGGCGGGGGCACAGATACGCAGTATTTT. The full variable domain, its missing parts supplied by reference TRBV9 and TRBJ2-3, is DSGVTQTPKHLITATGQRVTLRCSPRSGDLSVYWYQQSLDQGLQFLIQYYNGEERAKGNILERFSAQQFPDLHSELNLSSLELGDSALYFCASSPGGGGGTDTQYFGPGTRLTVL.

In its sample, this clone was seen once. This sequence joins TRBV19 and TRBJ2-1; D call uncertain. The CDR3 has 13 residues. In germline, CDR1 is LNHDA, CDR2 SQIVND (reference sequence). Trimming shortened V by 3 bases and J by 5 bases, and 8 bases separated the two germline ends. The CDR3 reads CASSIGWDNEQFF. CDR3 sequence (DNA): TGTGCCAGTAGTATCGGTTGGGACAATGAGCAGTTCTTC. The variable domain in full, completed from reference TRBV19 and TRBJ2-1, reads DGGITQSPKYLFRKEGQNVTLSCEQNLNHDAMYWYRQDPGQGLRLIYYSQIVNDFQKGDIAEGYSVSREKKESFPLTVTSAQKNPTAFYLCASSIGWDNEQFFGPGTRLTVL.

The CDR3 DNA reads TGTGCCAGCCTGGCACTAGCGGGAGTGGACGAGCAGTACTTC. Encoded protein: CASLALAGVDEQYF. The chain combines TRBV28 with TRBJ2-7, with 11 bases aligning to TRBD2. Germline V gives CDR1 MDHEN, CDR2 SYDVKM. With 8 bases clipped from V and 5 bases from J, the junction kept 8 bases outside the gene matches. The length of the CDR3 is 14 residues. The entire variable domain, with the rest obtained from reference TRBV28 and TRBJ2-7, is as follows: DVKVTQSSRYLVKRTGEKVFLECVQDMDHENMFWYRQDPGLGLRLIYFSYDVKMKEKGDIPEGYSVSREKKERFSLILESASTNQTSMYLCASLALAGVDEQYFGPGTRLTVT.

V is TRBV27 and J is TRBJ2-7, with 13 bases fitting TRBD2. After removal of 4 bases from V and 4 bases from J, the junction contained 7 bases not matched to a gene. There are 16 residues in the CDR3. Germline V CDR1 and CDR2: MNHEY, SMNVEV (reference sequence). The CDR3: CASSSPGLAGPYEQYF. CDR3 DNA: TGTGCCAGCAGTTCTCCGGGACTAGCGGGACCTTACGAGCAGTACTTC.

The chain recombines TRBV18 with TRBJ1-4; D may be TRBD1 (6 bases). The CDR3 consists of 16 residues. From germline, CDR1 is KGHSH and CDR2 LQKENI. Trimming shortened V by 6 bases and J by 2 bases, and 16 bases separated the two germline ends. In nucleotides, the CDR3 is TGTGCCAGCTCCCGAACAGGGTCCGGGACTAATGAAAAACTGTTTTTT. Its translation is CASSRTGSGTNEKLFF.

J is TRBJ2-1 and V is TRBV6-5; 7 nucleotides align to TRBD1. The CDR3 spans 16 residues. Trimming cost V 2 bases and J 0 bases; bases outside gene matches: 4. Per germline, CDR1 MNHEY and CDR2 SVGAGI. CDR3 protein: CASSYGGQASYNEQFF. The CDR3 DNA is TGTGCCAGCAGTTACGGAGGACAGGCCTCCTACAATGAGCAGTTCTTC.